Presented here are 23 T cell receptor beta chains from one specimen sequenced in a study of blood T cell repertoires in COVID-19. The repertoire was sequenced with immunoSEQ multiplex PCR; TCRdb's copy has only in-frame clones and lacks some. The repertoire holds some 220,000 clones, around 83% seen once, with approximately 2.6% in the top ten. Sequencing used peripheral blood. The receptors stem from a man between 45 and 60 years old who had recovered from COVID-19.

J is TRBJ2-1 and V is TRBV7-9; tentative D call: TRBD2 (6 bases). CDR3 length: 17 residues. V lost 5 bases, J lost 5 bases, and 22 bases lay in between. Germline loops: CDR1 SEHNR, CDR2 FQNEAQ (reference sequence). The CDR3 protein is CASSHHGGVEVHNEQFF. Here the CDR3 DNA reads TGTGCCAGCAGCCATCACGGCGGGGTAGAAGTACACAATGAGCAGTTCTTC.

The chain couples TRBV14 to TRBJ2-6; TRBD2 is a possible D gene (7 bases). V was trimmed by 6 bases and J by 0 bases, leaving 27 bases between them. The CDR3 totals 21 residues. Germline CDR1 and CDR2: SGHDN and FVKESK. The DNA of the CDR3 is TGTGCCAGCAGTCACAAAATGCGGGGGCTGGGGATGGGCTCTGGGGCCAACGTCCTGACTTTC. Encoded protein: CASSHKMRGLGMGSGANVLTF. The full variable domain, its missing parts supplied by reference TRBV14 and TRBJ2-6, is EAGVTQFPSHSVIEKGQTVTLRCDPISGHDNLYWYRRVMGKEIKFLLHFVKESKQDESGMPNNRFLAERTGGTYSTLKVQPAELEDSGVYFCASSHKMRGLGMGSGANVLTFGAGSRLTVL.

The chain links TRBV27 to TRBJ2-3; 7 bases line up with TRBD1. Looked up from germline, CDR1 is MNHEY and CDR2 is SMNVEV (reference sequence). The CDR3 runs 15 residues. After removal of 3 bases from V and 0 bases from J, the junction contained 3 bases not matched to a gene. The CDR3 protein is CASSFTGQSTDTQYF. CDR3 nucleotide sequence: TGTGCCAGCAGTTTTACGGGACAGAGCACAGATACGCAGTATTTT.

V gene TRBV28 combines with J gene TRBJ2-3, with 7 bases identical to TRBD2. The V and J ends lost 6 bases and 2 bases, in that order; junction bases with no gene match: 8. The CDR3 runs to 15 residues. The germline V gene encodes CDR1 MDHEN and CDR2 SYDVKM. CDR3 region: CASRGRATNTDTQYF. The CDR3 DNA is TGTGCCAGCAGGGGGAGGGCCACAAACACAGATACGCAGTATTTT.

This clone appeared a single time. The rearrangement uses TRBV28 and TRBJ2-7, with D unresolved. V shed 1 base and J shed 6 bases, with 22 bases lying between them. The CDR3 is 17 residues long. Germline V gene lookup returns CDR1 MDHEN and CDR2 SYDVKM. CDR3 bases: TGTGCCAGCAGTTTATCCTCGCTAGGAAGTCGAAGCGCCGAGCAGTACTTC. Translated: CASSLSSLGSRSAEQYF.

This sequence joins TRBV19 and TRBJ1-4; no clear D gene. The CDR3 covers 13 residues. CDR1 is LNHDA, CDR2 SQIVND, per germline (reference sequence). With 4 bases removed from V and 5 bases from J, the gap between germline ends came to 8 bases. The CDR3 region has the DNA TGTGCCAGTAGTACACAGAAAAATGAAAAACTGTTTTTT. This encodes CASSTQKNEKLFF.

This clone has a count of ten or more. This chain joins TRBV25-1 and TRBJ2-7; D is possibly TRBD2 (5 bases). This CDR3 is 14 amino acids long. The V gene's germline CDR1 is MGHDK and CDR2 SYGVNS. V lost 3 bases to trimming and J lost 3 bases, with 12 bases between them. CDR3 amino acids: CASSEERGYYEQYF. The CDR3 DNA follows: TGTGCCAGCAGTGAGGAGAGAGGGTACTACGAGCAGTACTTC.

The chain has TRBV19 and TRBJ1-5; TRBD1 matches 8 bases. Germline CDR1 reads LNHDA; CDR2 reads SQIVND (reference sequence). V lost 0 bases and J lost 6; bases outside the gene matches: 10. CDR3 length: 17 residues. The CDR3 sequence: CASSIDLGAGGVQPQHF. The CDR3 nucleotides read TGTGCCAGTAGTATAGATCTGGGAGCAGGGGGCGTTCAGCCCCAGCATTTT. Based on the CDR3 plus reference TRBV19 and TRBJ1-5, the full variable domain is DGGITQSPKYLFRKEGQNVTLSCEQNLNHDAMYWYRQDPGQGLRLIYYSQIVNDFQKGDIAEGYSVSREKKESFPLTVTSAQKNPTAFYLCASSIDLGAGGVQPQHFGDGTRLSIL.

This chain joins TRBV28 and TRBJ1-2; perhaps TRBD1 as D (5 bases). CDR3 length: 14 amino acids. Looked up from germline, CDR1 is MDHEN and CDR2 is SYDVKM. V lost 0 bases, J lost 8 bases, and 13 bases lay in between. The CDR3 DNA reads as TGTGCCAGCAGTTTATGGGGCAGGGATTACGGCTACACCTTC. Translating gives CASSLWGRDYGYTF.

This clone was found once. V and J are TRBV3-1 (or the pseudogene TRBV3-2) and TRBJ2-5; 14 nucleotides align to TRBD2. Looked up from germline, CDR1 is LGHDT and CDR2 is YNNKEL (reference sequence). Unmatched junction bases numbered 3, after V lost 4 bases and J lost 5 bases. CDR3 length: 15 amino acids. CDR3 sequence: CASSRRTSGGETQYF. CDR3 coding DNA: TGTGCCAGCAGCCGCCGGACTAGCGGGGGGGAGACCCAGTACTTC.

The table lists this clone with a few counts. The gene calls are TRBV27 and TRBJ1-1; 8 nucleotides line up with TRBD1. The V and J ends lost 7 bases and 1 base, in that order; junction bases with no gene match: 11. CDR1 and CDR2 from the germline V gene are MNHEY and SMNVEV (reference sequence). This CDR3 contains 16 residues. The CDR3: CASKATGELSNTEAFF. The DNA for the CDR3 is TGTGCCAGCAAGGCGACAGGGGAGCTCTCGAACACTGAAGCTTTCTTT.

This clone was picked up one time. The rearrangement uses TRBV4-2 and TRBJ1-1; the D is unclear. The germline gives CDR1 LGHNA, CDR2 YNFKEQ. This CDR3 is built from 12 residues. V was pared by 0 bases and J by 7 bases, with 6 bases between. For the CDR3, the DNA is TGTGCCAGCAGCCAAGATATTAGTGAAGCTTTCTTT. Its protein is CASSQDISEAFF.

This clone came up many times. The rearrangement links TRBV10-2 to TRBJ2-7; 7 bases are a match to TRBD1. Germline V lookup: CDR1 WSHSY, CDR2 SAAADI. The CDR3 extends over 15 amino acids. After removal of 6 bases from V and 0 bases from J, the junction contained 8 bases not matched to a gene. The DNA for the CDR3 is TGCGCCAGCAGAGTCGACAGGGACAGCTCCTACGAGCAGTACTTC. Translated: CASRVDRDSSYEQYF.

This sequence joins TRBV27 and TRBJ2-1; 7 positions match TRBD1. Losses at the gene ends were 6 bases for V and 4 bases for J; bases not matched to a gene: 6. The germline CDR1 and CDR2 sequences are MNHEY and SMNVEV (reference sequence). The length of the CDR3 is 14 residues. The CDR3 is CASRIQGQYNEQFF. CDR3 nucleotide sequence: TGTGCCAGCAGGATCCAGGGACAGTACAATGAGCAGTTCTTC.

The chain combines TRBV25-1 with TRBJ2-1, with D tentatively TRBD2 (5 bases). Trimming pared 6 bases from V and 0 bases from J, leaving 12 bases between. The germline V gene has CDR1 MGHDK and CDR2 SYGVNS. The CDR3 totals 15 residues. CDR3 sequence (DNA): TGTGCCAGCAGCGAACCTGCGGGCTCCTACAATGAGCAGTTCTTC. Translation gives CASSEPAGSYNEQFF. Full variable domain (remainder filled in from reference TRBV25-1 and TRBJ2-1): EADIYQTPRYLVIGTGKKITLECSQTMGHDKMYWYQQDPGMELHLIHYSYGVNSTEKGDLSSESTVSRIRTEHFPLTLESARPSHTSQYLCASSEPAGSYNEQFFGPGTRLTVL.

This clone was counted only a few times. V gene TRBV11-2 combines with J gene TRBJ2-3, with 8 bases matching TRBD1. Trimming took 2 bases from V and 5 from J; bases not matched to a gene: 9. The CDR3 is made up of 16 amino acids. Germline V gene data show CDR1 as SGHAT and CDR2 as FQNNGV. The CDR3 sequence: CASSLSNGQGVDTQYF. Written as DNA, the CDR3 is TGTGCCAGCAGCTTAAGCAATGGACAGGGAGTAGATACGCAGTATTTT. Filled out from reference TRBV11-2 and TRBJ2-3, the complete variable domain reads EAGVAQSPRYKIIEKRQSVAFWCNPISGHATLYWYQQILGQGPKLLIQFQNNGVVDDSQLPKDRFSAERLKGVDSTLKIQPAKLEDSAVYLCASSLSNGQGVDTQYFGPGTRLTVL.

The rearrangement joins TRBV4-1 to TRBJ2-3; TRBD2 matches 7 bases. V was pared by 0 bases and J by 1 base, with 10 bases of the junction left unmatched. There are 18 residues in the CDR3. From germline, CDR1 is MGHRA and CDR2 YSYEKL. CDR3 bases: TGCGCCAGCAGCCAAGAGAGGGAGGGCCCCCTCGGCACAGATACGCAGTATTTT. This sequence encodes CASSQEREGPLGTDTQYF.

This chain connects TRBV27 to TRBJ1-2; no firm D call. The germline CDR1 and CDR2 sequences are MNHEY and SMNVEV (reference sequence). This CDR3 has 12 amino acids. V was clipped by 4 bases and J by 1 base, with 4 bases between them. The CDR3 nucleotides read TGTGCCAGCAGTTCCGGTAACTATGGCTACACCTTC. This codes for CASSSGNYGYTF.

This rearrangement joins TRBV18 to TRBJ2-2, with TRBD1 as a possible D gene (6 bases). V was shortened by 6 bases and J by 2 bases, with 13 bases between the two germline ends. This CDR3 has 15 residues. Germline V gene data show CDR1 as KGHSH and CDR2 as LQKENI. CDR3 sequence: CASSVQGHNTGELFF. DNA for the CDR3: TGTGCCAGCTCGGTTCAGGGACACAACACCGGGGAGCTGTTTTTT.

The chain links TRBV7-9 to TRBJ2-7, with D perhaps matching TRBD2 (5 bases). The CDR3 covers 14 residues. The V end lost 5 bases, the J end lost 2 bases, and 13 bases lay between the germline ends. CDR1 and CDR2 from the germline V gene are SEHNR and FQNEAQ (reference sequence). In DNA form, the CDR3 reads TGTGCCAGCAGCCATCCAGGTAGCGCCTACGAGCAGTACTTC. Translated, it gives CASSHPGSAYEQYF. Full variable domain (missing parts from reference TRBV7-9 and TRBJ2-7): DTGVSQNPRHKITKRGQNVTFRCDPISEHNRLYWYRQTLGQGPEFLTYFQNEAQLEKSRLLSDRFSAERPKGSFSTLEIQRTEQGDSAMYLCASSHPGSAYEQYFGPGTRLTVT.

Only a few counts were recorded for this clone. The chain employs TRBV20-1 and TRBJ2-7; D gene uncertain. Germline assignment: CDR1 DFQATT and CDR2 SNEGSKA (reference sequence). Trimming took off 4 bases at V and 6 bases at J, with 10 bases between the two ends. The CDR3 is 11 amino acids. CDR3: CSAKNGGEQYF. In DNA, the CDR3 is TGCAGTGCTAAAAACGGCGGCGAGCAGTACTTC.

This clone was seen only once. This chain connects TRBV28 to TRBJ2-7, with 8 bases that match TRBD2. The germline CDR1 and CDR2 sequences are MDHEN and SYDVKM. This CDR3 is 14 amino acids long. CDR3 sequence: CAARGAGGSYEQYF. Written as DNA, the CDR3 is TGTGCAGCACGGGGGGCGGGAGGAAGCTACGAGCAGTACTTC.

This clone was detected a few times. The chain is built from TRBV28 and TRBJ2-1, with D maybe TRBD2 (6 bases). The CDR3 covers 17 residues. CDR1 and CDR2 (germline): MDHEN, SYDVKM. V was trimmed by 6 bases and J by 7 bases, leaving 25 bases between them. The CDR3 nucleotides are TGTGCCAGCAGCCCCCTTGTTACACGGCGGGGCCGGAATGAGCAGTTCTTC. It encodes CASSPLVTRRGRNEQFF.